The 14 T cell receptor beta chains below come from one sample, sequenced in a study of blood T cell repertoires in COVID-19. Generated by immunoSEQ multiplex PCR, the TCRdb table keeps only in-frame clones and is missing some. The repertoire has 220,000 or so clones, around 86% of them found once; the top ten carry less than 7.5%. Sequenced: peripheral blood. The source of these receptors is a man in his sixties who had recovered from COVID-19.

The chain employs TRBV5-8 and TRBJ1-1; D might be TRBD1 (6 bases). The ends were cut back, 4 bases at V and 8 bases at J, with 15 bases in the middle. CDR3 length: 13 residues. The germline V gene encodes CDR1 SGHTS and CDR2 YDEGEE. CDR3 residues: CASSPDSDREAFF. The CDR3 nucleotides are TGTGCCAGCAGCCCGGACAGTGACAGGGAAGCTTTCTTT. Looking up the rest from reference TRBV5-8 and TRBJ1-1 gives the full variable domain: EAGVTQSPTHLIKTRGQQATLRCSPISGHTSVYWYQQALGLGLQFLLWYDEGEERNRGNFPPRFSGRQFPNYSSELNVNALELEDSALYLCASSPDSDREAFFGQGTRLTVV.

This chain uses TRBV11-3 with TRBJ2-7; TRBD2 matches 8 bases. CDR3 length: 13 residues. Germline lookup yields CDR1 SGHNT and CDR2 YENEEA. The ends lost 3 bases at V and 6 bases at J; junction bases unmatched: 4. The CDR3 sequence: CASSFGRAGEQYF. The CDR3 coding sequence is TGTGCCAGCAGCTTCGGGAGGGCCGGCGAGCAGTACTTC.

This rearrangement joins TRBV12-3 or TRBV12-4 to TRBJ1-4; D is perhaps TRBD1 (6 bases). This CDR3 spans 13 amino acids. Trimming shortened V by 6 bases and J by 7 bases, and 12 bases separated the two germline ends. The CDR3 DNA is TGTGCCAGCAGGCCCGGGGGGCCTGAAAAACTGTTTTTT. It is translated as CASRPGGPEKLFF.

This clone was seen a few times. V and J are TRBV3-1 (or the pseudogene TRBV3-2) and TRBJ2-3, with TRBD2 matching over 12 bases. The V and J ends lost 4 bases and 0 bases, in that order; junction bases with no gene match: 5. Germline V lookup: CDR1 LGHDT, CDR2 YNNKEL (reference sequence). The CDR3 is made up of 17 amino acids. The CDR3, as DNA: TGTGCCAGCAGCCCCCTACTAGCGGGAGGCAGCACAGATACGCAGTATTTT. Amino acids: CASSPLLAGGSTDTQYF.

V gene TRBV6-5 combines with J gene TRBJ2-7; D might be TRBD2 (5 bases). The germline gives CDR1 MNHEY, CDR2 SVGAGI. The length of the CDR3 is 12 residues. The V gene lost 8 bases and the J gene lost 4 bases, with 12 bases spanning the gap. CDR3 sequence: CASLSSGYEQYF. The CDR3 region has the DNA TGTGCCAGCCTCTCAAGCGGATACGAGCAGTACTTC.

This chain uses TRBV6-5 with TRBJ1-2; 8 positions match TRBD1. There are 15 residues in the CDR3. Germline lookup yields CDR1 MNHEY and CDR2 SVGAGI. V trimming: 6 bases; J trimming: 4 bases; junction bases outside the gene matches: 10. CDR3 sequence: CASSLRTGSVYGYTF. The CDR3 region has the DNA TGTGCCAGCAGCCTCCGGACAGGGAGTGTCTATGGCTACACCTTC.

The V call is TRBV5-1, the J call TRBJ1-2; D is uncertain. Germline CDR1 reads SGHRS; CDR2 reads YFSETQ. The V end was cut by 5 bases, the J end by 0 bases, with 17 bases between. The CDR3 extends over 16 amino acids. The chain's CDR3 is CASSPREGATNYGYTF. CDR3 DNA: TGCGCCAGCAGTCCCCGGGAGGGTGCGACTAACTATGGCTACACCTTC. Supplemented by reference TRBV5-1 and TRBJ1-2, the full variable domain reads KAGVTQTPRYLIKTRGQQVTLSCSPISGHRSVSWYQQTPGQGLQFLFEYFSETQRNKGNFPGRFSGRQFSNSRSEMNVSTLELGDSALYLCASSPREGATNYGYTFGSGTRLTVV.

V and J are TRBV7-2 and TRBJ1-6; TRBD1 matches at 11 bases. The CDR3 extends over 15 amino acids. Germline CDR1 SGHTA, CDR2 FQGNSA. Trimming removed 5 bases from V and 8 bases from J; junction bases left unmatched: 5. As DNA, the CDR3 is TGTGCCAGCAGCAGGACAGGGGGCTGGGATTCACCCCTCCACTTT. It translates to CASSRTGGWDSPLHF.

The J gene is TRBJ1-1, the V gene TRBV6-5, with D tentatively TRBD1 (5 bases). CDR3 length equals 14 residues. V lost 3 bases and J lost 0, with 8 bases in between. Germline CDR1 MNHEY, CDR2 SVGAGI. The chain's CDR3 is CASSYHRLNTEAFF. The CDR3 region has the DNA TGTGCCAGCAGTTATCACAGGCTGAACACTGAAGCTTTCTTT.

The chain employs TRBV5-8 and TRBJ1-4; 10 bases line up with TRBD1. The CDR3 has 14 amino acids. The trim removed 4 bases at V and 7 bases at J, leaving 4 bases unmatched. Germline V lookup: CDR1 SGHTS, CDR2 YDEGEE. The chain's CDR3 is CASSPRDRGEKLFF. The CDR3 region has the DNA TGTGCCAGCAGCCCACGGGACAGGGGTGAAAAACTGTTTTTT. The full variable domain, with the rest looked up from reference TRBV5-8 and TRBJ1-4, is EAGVTQSPTHLIKTRGQQATLRCSPISGHTSVYWYQQALGLGLQFLLWYDEGEERNRGNFPPRFSGRQFPNYSSELNVNALELEDSALYLCASSPRDRGEKLFFGSGTQLSVL.

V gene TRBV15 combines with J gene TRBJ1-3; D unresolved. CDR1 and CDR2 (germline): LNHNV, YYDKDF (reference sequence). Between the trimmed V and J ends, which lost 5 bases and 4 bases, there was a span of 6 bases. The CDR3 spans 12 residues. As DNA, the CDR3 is TGTGCCACCAGCGGACTAGGAAACACCATATATTTT. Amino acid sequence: CATSGLGNTIYF.

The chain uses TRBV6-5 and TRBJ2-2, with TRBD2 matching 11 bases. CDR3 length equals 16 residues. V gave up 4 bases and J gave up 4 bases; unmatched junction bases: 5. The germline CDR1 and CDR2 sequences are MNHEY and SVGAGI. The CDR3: CASSSLAGGLTGELFF. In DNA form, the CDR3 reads TGTGCCAGCAGTTCGCTAGCGGGGGGACTCACCGGGGAGCTGTTTTTT.

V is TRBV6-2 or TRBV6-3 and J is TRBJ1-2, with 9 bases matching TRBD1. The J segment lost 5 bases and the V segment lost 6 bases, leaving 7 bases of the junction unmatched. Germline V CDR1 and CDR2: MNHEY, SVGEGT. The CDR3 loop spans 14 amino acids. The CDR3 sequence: CASSRMGQGYGYTF. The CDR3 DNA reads TGTGCCAGCAGCCGGATGGGACAGGGATATGGCTACACCTTC.

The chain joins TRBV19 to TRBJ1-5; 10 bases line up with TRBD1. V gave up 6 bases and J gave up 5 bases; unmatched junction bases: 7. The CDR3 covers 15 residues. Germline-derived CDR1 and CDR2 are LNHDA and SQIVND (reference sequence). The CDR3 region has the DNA TGTGCCAGTAGCCCCGAGACAGGGGGCCATCAGCCCCAGCATTTT. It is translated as CASSPETGGHQPQHF.